This TCR beta chain was found in a study of identical twins. The CDR3 consists of 15 residues. With 9 bases removed from V and 0 bases from J, the gap between germline ends came to 15 bases. This clonotype has a handful of counts. Each CDR3 protein is one row after TCRdb ran MiXCR on the 5' RACE reads. This sample yields about 730,000 distinct CDR3 sequences, of which approximately 22% are seen a single time; roughly 4.3% belongs to the top ten. This sample also appeared in a second study, on T cells expressing NK-cell markers.

V gene TRBV12-3 or TRBV12-4 combines with J gene TRBJ2-1; TRBD1 or TRBD2 may be the D gene (5 bases each). This receptor was identified in a woman between 18 and 30 years old in good health. The sample consisted of PBMCs. CDR3 loop: CASTVGTGSYNEQFF. The CDR3 DNA sequence: TGTGCCAGTACTGTGGGGACCGGCTCCTACAATGAGCAGTTCTTC.